The source of this TCR beta chain is a study of tumor-infiltrating lymphocytes in oesophageal squamous cell carcinoma. The CDR3 totals 15 residues. CDR1 is LGHDT, CDR2 YNNKEL, per germline (reference sequence). V lost 5 bases and J lost 1; bases outside the gene matches: 2. TCRdb reprocessed the PCR reads via MiXCR and lists one record per CDR3 protein. The sample yields 15,000 to 25,000 distinct CDR3 sequences, around 40% seen once. This clonotype has more than one count but fewer than ten. This clonotype was obtained from a male donor with esophageal squamous cell carcinoma. Input material: esophageal tumor tissue. The chain links TRBV3-1 to TRBJ2-5; TRBD2 matches at 12 bases. In nucleotides, the CDR3 is TGTGCCAGCAGCACGGGACTAGCGGGCCAAGAGACCCAGTACTTC. Translation: CASSTGLAGQETQYF.